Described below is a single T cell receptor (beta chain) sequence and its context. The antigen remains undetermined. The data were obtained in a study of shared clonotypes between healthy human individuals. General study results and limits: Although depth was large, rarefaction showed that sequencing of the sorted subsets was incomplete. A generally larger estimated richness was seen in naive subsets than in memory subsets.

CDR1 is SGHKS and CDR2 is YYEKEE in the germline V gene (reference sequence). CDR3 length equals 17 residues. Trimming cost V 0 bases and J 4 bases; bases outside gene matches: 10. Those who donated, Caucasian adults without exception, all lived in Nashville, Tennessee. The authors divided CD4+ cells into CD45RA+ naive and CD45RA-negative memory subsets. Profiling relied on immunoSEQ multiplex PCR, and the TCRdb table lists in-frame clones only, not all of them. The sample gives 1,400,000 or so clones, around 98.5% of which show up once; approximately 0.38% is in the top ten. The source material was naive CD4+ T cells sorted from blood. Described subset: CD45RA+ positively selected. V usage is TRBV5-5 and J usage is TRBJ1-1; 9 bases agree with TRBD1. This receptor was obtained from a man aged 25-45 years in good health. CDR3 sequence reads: CASSLEGQGTSSTEAFF. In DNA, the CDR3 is TGTGCCAGCAGCTTGGAGGGACAGGGAACGAGTAGCACTGAAGCTTTCTTT.